This TCR beta chain was sequenced in a study of T cells in Graves' hyperthyroidism and ophthalmopathy. This CDR3 has 15 residues. V lost 7 bases, J lost 4 bases, and 17 bases lay in between. Germline CDR1 reads MDHEN; CDR2 reads SYDVKM. Note on this clonotype: This sequence may be a read error, since a much larger clone differs from it by one base.

RNA transcripts provided the source from which TCR beta CDR3 regions were amplified. TCR CDR3 regions were first amplified by RT-PCR with HTBI primers. A single record per CDR3 protein comes from TCRdb applying MiXCR to the multiplex PCR reads. The table lists 300,000 to 350,000 distinct CDR3 sequences, 21% of them singletons. The sequence derives from a woman aged 45-65 years with Graves' hyperthyroidism. V gene TRBV28 combines with J gene TRBJ2-1; no definite D call. What was sequenced was blood. The CDR3 protein is CASMVGSPEYNEQFF. As DNA, the CDR3 is TGTGCCAGCATGGTAGGCAGCCCAGAATACAATGAGCAGTTCTTC.